Listed here are 31 T cell receptor beta chains from one sample, sequenced in a study of shared clonotypes between healthy human individuals. Generated by immunoSEQ multiplex PCR, the TCRdb table keeps only in-frame clones and is missing some. The sample lists under 2,500,000 clones, 90% to 97% occurring once. Sample: naive CD4+ T cells sorted from blood. Noted subset: CD45RA+ positively selected. The receptor set was obtained from a young man in good health.

For this clone: This specimen includes other DNA sequences encoding the same CDR3. Here the CDR3 DNA reads TGTGCCAGTAGTATACTAGTCCAAGAGACCCAGTACTTC. As protein: CASSILVQETQYF. The gene calls are TRBV19 and TRBJ2-5; unclear D gene. CDR3 size: 13 residues. V lost 2 bases and J lost 1, with 5 bases in between. Germline V CDR1 and CDR2: LNHDA, SQIVND (reference sequence).

The genes are TRBV11-2 and TRBJ1-2; 8 bases map to TRBD1. Per germline, CDR1 SGHAT and CDR2 FQNNGV. V lost 5 bases and J lost 3; bases outside the gene matches: 14. There are 17 residues in the CDR3. CDR3 loop: CASSLRTGRQGYYGYTF. The CDR3 region has the DNA TGTGCCAGCAGCCTAAGGACAGGGAGGCAGGGTTACTATGGCTACACCTTC.

The chain couples TRBV11-2 to TRBJ2-7, with 8 positions matching TRBD1. The germline V gene encodes CDR1 SGHAT and CDR2 FQNNGV. The CDR3 loop spans 14 amino acids. J was trimmed by 2 bases and V by 5 bases; bases with no gene match: 5. In DNA, the CDR3 is TGTGCCAGCAGCGCGGACAGGGTGACCTACGAGCAGTACTTC. It yields the protein CASSADRVTYEQYF.

This sequence joins TRBV2 and TRBJ1-1, with D uncertain. Trimming left V 4 bases short and J 5 bases short, with 14 bases between. Germline CDR1 and CDR2: SNHLY and FYNNEI. There are 14 residues in the CDR3. Here the CDR3 reads CASSVIKSGTEAFF. The DNA for the CDR3 is TGTGCCAGCAGTGTCATCAAAAGTGGGACTGAAGCTTTCTTT. The full variable domain, rest sourced from reference TRBV2 and TRBJ1-1, is EPEVTQTPSHQVTQMGQEVILRCVPISNHLYFYWYRQILGQKVEFLVSFYNNEISEKSEIFDDQFSVERPDGSNFTLKIRSTKLEDSAMYFCASSVIKSGTEAFFGQGTRLTVV.

The V and J genes are TRBV27 and TRBJ1-5; D call uncertain. The CDR3 consists of 14 residues. Germline V gives CDR1 MNHEY, CDR2 SMNVEV (reference sequence). Trimming stripped 6 bases from V and 6 bases from J, with 15 bases between. The CDR3 bases are TGTGCCAGCAGCCCTAAATACGAGGGTCAGCCCCAGCATTTT. Translating it yields CASSPKYEGQPQHF.

In its sample, this clone was seen a few times. This chain links TRBV4-3 with TRBJ1-6; D gene unclear. This CDR3 region has 17 residues. The ends were cut back, 0 bases at V and 2 bases at J, with 11 bases in the middle. CDR1 and CDR2 (germline): LGHNA, YSLEER. Written as DNA, the CDR3 is TGCGCCAGCAGCCAAGAGGCAGGTAGTACCTATAATTCACCCCTCCACTTT. It codes for CASSQEAGSTYNSPLHF.

The rearrangement links TRBV7-2 to TRBJ1-2; D is unclear. The CDR3 extends over 14 amino acids. V was clipped by 1 base and J by 8 bases, with 14 bases between them. Germline CDR1 reads SGHTA; CDR2 reads FQGNSA. CDR3 loop: CASSLVPPGGGYTF. In DNA form, the CDR3 reads TGTGCCAGCAGCTTAGTCCCCCCCGGAGGGGGCTACACCTTC.

This clone has just one count. The chain couples TRBV7-9 to TRBJ2-7; no reliable D call. The CDR3 runs to 13 residues. Trimming stripped 4 bases from V and 2 bases from J, with 9 bases between. Germline CDR1 SEHNR, CDR2 FQNEAQ (reference sequence). The CDR3, as DNA: TGTGCCAGCAGCTACGACATAACCTACGAGCAGTACTTC. Translating gives CASSYDITYEQYF.

Concerning this clone: One junction end disagrees with the germline gene, perhaps due to a read error. Other DNA sequences in this sample translate to the same CDR3. The chain recombines TRBV5-1 with TRBJ2-7; D unclear. This CDR3 is built from 12 residues. Germline V lookup: CDR1 SGHRS, CDR2 YFSETQ. Here the CDR3 reads CASSLDSNEQYF. Written as DNA, the CDR3 is TGCGCCAGCAGCTTGGACTCCAACGAGCAGTACTTC.

J is TRBJ2-2 and V is TRBV6-5; TRBD2 might be the D (6 bases). This CDR3 spans 15 amino acids. V was shortened by 4 bases and J by 5 bases, with 14 bases between the two germline ends. Germline assignment: CDR1 MNHEY and CDR2 SVGAGI. This CDR3 reads CASSLGGFVTGELFF. CDR3 coding DNA: TGTGCCAGCAGTTTGGGGGGTTTTGTTACCGGGGAGCTGTTTTTT.

The chain carries TRBV18 and TRBJ1-6, with D perhaps matching TRBD1 (5 bases). The V gene lost 1 base and the J gene lost 2 bases, with 6 bases spanning the gap. Germline V gene sequence: CDR1 KGHSH, CDR2 LQKENI. This CDR3 spans 15 amino acids. This CDR3 is CASSPQDTYNSPLHF. CDR3 bases: TGTGCCAGCTCACCACAGGACACCTATAATTCACCCCTCCACTTT.

V and J are TRBV7-2 and TRBJ2-3; D is uncertain. Per germline, CDR1 SGHTA and CDR2 FQGNSA. This CDR3 spans 13 amino acids. The V end lost 3 bases, the J end lost 6 bases, and 10 bases lay between the germline ends. CDR3 sequence (DNA): TGTGCCAGCAGCTTGGGATCGATTGATACGCAGTATTTT. It encodes CASSLGSIDTQYF.

This chain joins TRBV19 and TRBJ1-1; maybe TRBD1 (6 bases). V was cut by 6 bases and J by 6 bases, with 20 bases left in between. Germline assignment: CDR1 LNHDA and CDR2 SQIVND (reference sequence). The CDR3 covers 15 residues. The CDR3 is CASSSRQRYRAEAFF. CDR3 coding DNA: TGTGCCAGTAGCTCCCGACAGCGCTACAGGGCTGAAGCTTTCTTT.

The V and J genes are TRBV14 and TRBJ1-3; D gene uncertain. Trimming pared 1 base from V and 1 base from J, leaving 8 bases between. CDR3 size: 15 residues. Germline CDR1 reads SGHDN; CDR2 reads FVKESK. The DNA for the CDR3 is TGTGCCAGCAGCCAAGGAGGGATTTCTGGAAACACCATATATTTT. It codes for CASSQGGISGNTIYF.

The V call is TRBV11-3, the J call TRBJ2-1; 12 nucleotides agree with TRBD2. There are 17 residues in the CDR3. V was pared by 3 bases and J by 10 bases, with 13 bases of the junction left unmatched. Germline CDR1 is SGHNT and CDR2 is YENEEA. CDR3 nucleotide sequence: TGTGCCAGCAGCTTCGGCCTTGGAAGGACTAGCGGGAACGAGCAGTTCTTC. Its protein product is CASSFGLGRTSGNEQFF.

The chain recombines TRBV28 with TRBJ1-1; D is uncertain. Germline lookup yields CDR1 MDHEN and CDR2 SYDVKM. This CDR3 spans 14 amino acids. V lost 7 bases to trimming and J lost 0 bases, with 12 bases between them. CDR3 in DNA: TGTGCCAGCACCCCACGGGTACTGAACACTGAAGCTTTCTTT. The encoded protein is CASTPRVLNTEAFF. The full variable domain, its missing parts supplied by reference TRBV28 and TRBJ1-1, is DVKVTQSSRYLVKRTGEKVFLECVQDMDHENMFWYRQDPGLGLRLIYFSYDVKMKEKGDIPEGYSVSREKKERFSLILESASTNQTSMYLCASTPRVLNTEAFFGQGTRLTVV.

The gene calls are TRBV12-5 and TRBJ1-5, with 7 bases fitting TRBD1. Germline loops: CDR1 LGHNT, CDR2 FRNRAP. With 5 bases clipped from V and 3 bases from J, the junction kept 4 bases outside the gene matches. The CDR3 runs to 14 residues. CDR3 coding DNA: TGTGCTAGTGGTCCCGGACAGGTCAATCAGCCCCAGCATTTT. Translation: CASGPGQVNQPQHF.

This chain connects TRBV25-1 to TRBJ2-1; 10 bases are shared with TRBD2. This CDR3 has 15 amino acids. Germline V gene sequence: CDR1 MGHDK, CDR2 SYGVNS. Losses at the gene ends were 5 bases for V and 4 bases for J; bases not matched to a gene: 5. CDR3 coding DNA: TGTGCCAGCAGTCCCCGGACTAGCGGATACAATGAGCAGTTCTTC. The encoded protein is CASSPRTSGYNEQFF.

The chain is built from TRBV11-2 and TRBJ1-1, with D perhaps matching TRBD1 (5 bases). CDR1 SGHAT and CDR2 FQNNGV come from the germline V gene. This CDR3 is 14 amino acids long. Trimming took off 0 bases at V and 3 bases at J, with 8 bases between the two ends. CDR3 protein: CASSLDRVDTEAFF. The CDR3 DNA reads as TGTGCCAGCAGCTTAGACAGGGTTGACACTGAAGCTTTCTTT.

The chain carries TRBV2 and TRBJ2-7, with D perhaps matching TRBD1 (8 bases). This CDR3 has 13 amino acids. V lost 5 bases, J lost 4 bases, and 12 bases lay in between. Germline V lookup: CDR1 SNHLY, CDR2 FYNNEI. The CDR3 protein is CASSTGGGYEQYF. The CDR3 DNA follows: TGTGCCAGCAGTACAGGGGGGGGTTACGAGCAGTACTTC.

The rearrangement uses TRBV6-1 and TRBJ2-3; no definite D call. The CDR3 contains 11 residues. Germline lookup yields CDR1 MNHNS and CDR2 SASEGT. Trimming cost V 6 bases and J 6 bases, with 7 bases left between them. The DNA for the CDR3 is TGTGCCAGCAGGGGTAGTGATACGCAGTATTTT. Translation: CASRGSDTQYF.

This chain links TRBV28 with TRBJ1-5; D perhaps matches TRBD1 (6 bases). Trimming pared 5 bases from V and 2 bases from J, leaving 13 bases between. CDR3 length: 15 amino acids. Looked up from germline, CDR1 is MDHEN and CDR2 is SYDVKM. The CDR3 DNA sequence: TGTGCCAGCAGTCTAGCAGGGGTTGGCAATCAGCCCCAGCATTTT. Encoded protein: CASSLAGVGNQPQHF.

About this clone: The same CDR3 also results from other DNA sequences found in this sample. The chain joins TRBV28 to TRBJ2-5; 12 nucleotides line up with TRBD2. Trimming at V came to 2 bases and at J to 5 bases, leaving 3 bases not matched to a gene. Germline V gene sequence: CDR1 MDHEN, CDR2 SYDVKM. The CDR3 is 15 amino acids. CDR3 sequence: CASSLRLAGAETQYF. The CDR3 DNA reads as TGTGCCAGCAGTTTACGACTAGCGGGGGCTGAGACCCAGTACTTC.

The chain recombines TRBV6-1 with TRBJ2-1; D might be TRBD1 (5 bases). This CDR3 is built from 11 residues. From germline, CDR1 is MNHNS and CDR2 SASEGT. The CDR3 region is CALQGYNEQFF. In DNA form, the CDR3 reads TGTGCGCTTCAGGGCTACAATGAGCAGTTCTTC.

The J gene is TRBJ2-7, the V gene TRBV4-1; D is unclear. The V end was cut by 2 bases, the J end by 4 bases, with 9 bases between. Germline CDR1 reads MGHRA; CDR2 reads YSYEKL. There are 13 residues in the CDR3. CDR3 sequence reads: CASSQLGLYEQYF. CDR3 DNA: TGCGCCAGCAGCCAACTAGGGCTATACGAGCAGTACTTC.

This clone was picked up a small number of times. This chain connects TRBV19 to TRBJ1-5; the D gene is possibly TRBD1 (5 bases). Trimming removed 0 bases from V and 1 base from J, with 10 bases in between. The germline gives CDR1 LNHDA, CDR2 SQIVND (reference sequence). There are 16 residues in the CDR3. CDR3: CASSIEGAWSNQPQHF. The CDR3 region has the DNA TGTGCCAGTAGTATAGAAGGGGCCTGGAGCAATCAGCCCCAGCATTTT.

The chain links TRBV19 to TRBJ2-7; 9 nucleotides line up with TRBD1. The CDR3 contains 15 residues. Per the germline V gene, CDR1 is LNHDA and CDR2 is SQIVND (reference sequence). V shed 4 bases and J 5 bases; nucleotides not matched to a gene: 9. CDR3 bases: TGTGCCAGTAGTAATGGCGGGACAGGGATCCACGAGCAGTACTTC. Amino acid sequence: CASSNGGTGIHEQYF.

The chain uses TRBV19 and TRBJ1-5; D is perhaps TRBD1 (6 bases). CDR3 length: 13 residues. CDR1 is LNHDA and CDR2 is SQIVND in the germline V gene (reference sequence). Trimming took 9 bases from V and 4 from J, leaving 13 bases between them. This CDR3 reads CASRDTGNQPQHF. The CDR3 nucleotides read TGTGCCAGCCGGGACACCGGAAATCAGCCCCAGCATTTT. The full variable domain, with the rest looked up from reference TRBV19 and TRBJ1-5, is DGGITQSPKYLFRKEGQNVTLSCEQNLNHDAMYWYRQDPGQGLRLIYYSQIVNDFQKGDIAEGYSVSREKKESFPLTVTSAQKNPTAFYLCASRDTGNQPQHFGDGTRLSIL.

The chain employs TRBV9 and TRBJ1-2; no clear D. The V end was cut by 0 bases, the J end by 8 bases, with 14 bases between. The CDR3 runs 14 residues. Germline V gene data show CDR1 as SGDLS and CDR2 as YYNGEE. As DNA, the CDR3 is TGTGCCAGCAGCGTAGGGAATTCGATCGGGGGCTACACCTTC. Translation: CASSVGNSIGGYTF.

The V gene is TRBV19, the J gene TRBJ2-2; D ambiguous. Germline V gene data show CDR1 as LNHDA and CDR2 as SQIVND (reference sequence). The CDR3 extends over 14 amino acids. V was clipped by 4 bases and J by 0 bases, with 6 bases between them. CDR3 amino acids: CASSTNANTGELFF. CDR3 bases: TGTGCCAGTAGTACCAATGCGAACACCGGGGAGCTGTTTTTT.

The V and J genes are TRBV7-9 and TRBJ2-7; D not resolved. Germline assignment: CDR1 SEHNR and CDR2 FQNEAQ (reference sequence). The CDR3 consists of 15 residues. V gave up 5 bases and J gave up 2 bases, with 16 bases separating them. The CDR3: CASSPRPLGTYEQYF. CDR3 DNA: TGTGCCAGCAGCCCTAGACCCTTAGGAACCTACGAGCAGTACTTC.